The clone carrying this TCR beta chain has only a few counts. Its specificity is not known. The data were produced by immunoSEQ multiplex PCR, yet TCRdb's version contains in-frame clones alone and is incomplete. The data show over 130,000 clones, roughly 90% seen once. The sample comes from a study of T cell responses to AZD1222 COVID-19 vaccine. Study-wide points: Close to half of spike-specific TCRs reportedly recognize unmutated variant regions.

Germline V gives CDR1 MGHRA, CDR2 YSYEKL. The CDR3 sequence is 16 residues long. V shed 4 bases and J shed 4 bases, with 17 bases lying between them. The sequence came from an adult who received the AZD1222 COVID-19 vaccine. The sample consisted of peripheral blood, taken 28 days after the second AZD1222 dose. The chain links TRBV4-1 to TRBJ1-5, with D possibly TRBD1 on 5 matching bases. The chain's CDR3 is CASSLGRGKRNQPQHF. In nucleotides, the CDR3 is TGCGCCAGCAGCCTGGGACGGGGGAAGAGAAATCAGCCCCAGCATTTT.